These 24 T cell receptor beta chains were all obtained from the same sample, sequenced in a study of T-cell reconstitution after alpha-beta-depleted transplantation in children (dated by TCRdb to about 2016). The library was built by means of PCR. The listed sequencing device is Illumina HiSeq 2500. TCR libraries were prepared with molecular barcoding, using unique molecular identifiers to normalize TCRbeta repertoire quantification. TCRdb reran the public reads through fastp at Q25 and MiXCR, keeping productive beta chains. Every CDR3 protein is listed once, alongside the most common genes and DNA of its rows. The sample table lists about 640,000 distinct CDR3 sequences, around 17% of them with a count of one. The biggest ten clones account for approximately 1% of the sample. Sequences were derived from PBMCs from the stem cell graft donor, sampled from the stem cell graft. These receptors originate from a human donor who donated a stem cell graft to a child with acute myeloid leukemia.

This clonotype was seen many times. V gene TRBV5-5 combines with J gene TRBJ1-2; D uncertain. CDR3 length: 14 amino acids. Per germline, CDR1 SGHKS and CDR2 YYEKEE (reference sequence). V was shortened by 2 bases and J by 8 bases, with 16 bases between the two germline ends. CDR3 region: CASSLGLISEGYTF. The CDR3 nucleotides read TGTGCCAGCAGCTTAGGGCTAATCTCTGAGGGCTACACCTTC.

The V and J genes are TRBV11-2 and TRBJ1-2; D is unresolved. CDR1 is SGHAT, CDR2 FQNNGV, per germline. This CDR3 is built from 17 residues. V lost 6 bases, J lost 1 base, and 21 bases lay in between. CDR3 in DNA: TGTGCCAGCAGTCCGCTTAGGGTCTGGGGAAGTAACTATGGCTACACCTTC. It yields the protein CASSPLRVWGSNYGYTF.

This clonotype was picked up a small number of times. This chain connects TRBV5-5 to TRBJ2-5; a possible D gene is TRBD1 (6 bases). Germline V gene data show CDR1 as SGHKS and CDR2 as YYEKEE (reference sequence). The CDR3 has 14 residues. V lost 4 bases, J lost 4 bases, and 14 bases lay in between. The CDR3 spells CASSLPTGLETQYF. The CDR3 nucleotides are TGTGCCAGCAGCCTCCCCACAGGGTTAGAGACCCAGTACTTC.

This chain uses TRBV4-1 with TRBJ2-1; unclear D gene. Trimming pared 0 bases from V and 3 bases from J, leaving 3 bases between. Germline CDR1 MGHRA, CDR2 YSYEKL. The CDR3 is made up of 13 amino acids. The CDR3 protein is CASSQEGYNEQFF. Written as DNA, the CDR3 is TGCGCCAGCAGCCAAGAAGGCTACAATGAGCAGTTCTTC.

The J gene is TRBJ2-7, the V gene TRBV12-3 or TRBV12-4; 16 positions match TRBD2. The V and J ends lost 6 bases and 1 base, in that order; junction bases with no gene match: 12. The CDR3 extends over 19 amino acids. CDR3 loop: CASSTGLAGGLSRSYEQYF. CDR3 coding DNA: TGTGCCAGCAGCACGGGACTAGCGGGGGGGCTGAGTAGGTCCTACGAGCAGTACTTC.

Comment on this clonotype: A clone one base away is much larger, so this may be a read error. This chain joins TRBV29-1 and TRBJ1-2, with 8 bases that match TRBD1. Germline V gene lookup returns CDR1 SQVTM and CDR2 ANQGSEA. The V and J ends lost 5 bases and 1 base, in that order; junction bases with no gene match: 3. CDR3 length equals 13 residues. The CDR3 loop reads CSVRTGSNYGYTF. CDR3 bases: TGCAGCGTTAGGACAGGGAGTAACTATGGCTACACCTTC.

This clonotype was counted at least ten times. The rearrangement links TRBV5-1 to TRBJ2-1; D unresolved. V was clipped by 4 bases and J by 0 bases, with 8 bases between them. The CDR3 spans 14 residues. The V gene's germline CDR1 is SGHRS and CDR2 YFSETQ. The CDR3 DNA reads TGCGCCAGCAGCCTGCTGAGCTCCTACAATGAGCAGTTCTTC. This gives the protein CASSLLSSYNEQFF.

This clonotype appeared many times. The gene calls are TRBV7-2 and TRBJ2-7, with 12 bases matching TRBD2. CDR1 SGHTA and CDR2 FQGNSA come from the germline V gene. The CDR3 runs to 13 residues. Unmatched junction bases numbered 4, after V lost 5 bases and J lost 8 bases. In DNA form, the CDR3 reads TGTGCCAGCAGCATCGGGACTAGCGGGCAGCAGTACTTC. Translation gives CASSIGTSGQQYF.

This chain uses TRBV5-1 with TRBJ2-1, with D unclear. V lost 4 bases and J 0 bases, leaving 11 bases between the germline ends. The CDR3 is 15 residues long. Per the germline V gene, CDR1 is SGHRS and CDR2 is YFSETQ. Here the CDR3 reads CASSRVLSSYNEQFF. CDR3 DNA sequence: TGCGCCAGCAGCCGGGTGCTAAGCTCCTACAATGAGCAGTTCTTC. Filled out from reference TRBV5-1 and TRBJ2-1, the complete variable domain reads KAGVTQTPRYLIKTRGQQVTLSCSPISGHRSVSWYQQTPGQGLQFLFEYFSETQRNKGNFPGRFSGRQFSNSRSEMNVSTLELGDSALYLCASSRVLSSYNEQFFGPGTRLTVL.

There are many counts of this clonotype. The V call is TRBV2, the J call TRBJ2-2; the D gene is possibly TRBD1 (6 bases). Germline CDR1 and CDR2: SNHLY and FYNNEI. This CDR3 spans 13 amino acids. V was cut by 10 bases and J by 1 base, with 10 bases left in between. The CDR3 DNA reads as TGTGCCATTCCGGGACAGAACACCGGGGAGCTGTTTTTT. Encoded protein: CAIPGQNTGELFF. The whole variable domain, remainder taken from reference TRBV2 and TRBJ2-2, is EPEVTQTPSHQVTQMGQEVILRCVPISNHLYFYWYRQILGQKVEFLVSFYNNEISEKSEIFDDQFSVERPDGSNFTLKIRSTKLEDSAMYFCAIPGQNTGELFFGEGSRLTVL.

This sequence joins TRBV15 and TRBJ1-1; 7 bases match TRBD1. Germline CDR1 and CDR2: LNHNV and YYDKDF (reference sequence). The CDR3 is 14 residues long. With 5 bases clipped from V and 5 bases from J, the junction kept 8 bases outside the gene matches. CDR3 bases: TGTGCCACCAGCCTTGACAGGGCGATGACTGAAGCTTTCTTT. Protein product: CATSLDRAMTEAFF.

This chain links TRBV6-5 with TRBJ2-2; the D gene is possibly TRBD2 (6 bases). V was clipped by 2 bases and J by 1 base, with 14 bases between them. CDR1 is MNHEY and CDR2 is SVGAGI in the germline V gene. This CDR3 contains 17 residues. The CDR3 region is CASSYGSGDLNTGELFF. In DNA form, the CDR3 reads TGTGCCAGCAGTTACGGATCGGGGGACCTGAACACCGGGGAGCTGTTTTTT.

This clonotype was detected many times. The genes are TRBV29-1 and TRBJ1-1; no definite D call. Germline lookup yields CDR1 SQVTM and CDR2 ANQGSEA. The CDR3 runs 10 residues. CDR3: CSVRNTEAFF. The DNA of the CDR3 is TGCAGTGTTAGGAACACTGAAGCTTTCTTT. Filled out from reference TRBV29-1 and TRBJ1-1, the complete variable domain reads SAVISQKPSRDICQRGTSLTIQCQVDSQVTMMFWYRQQPGQSLTLIATANQGSEATYESGFVIDKFPISRPNLTFSTLTVSNMSPEDSSIYLCSVRNTEAFFGQGTRLTVV.

This clonotype was counted many times. The chain links TRBV2 to TRBJ2-3; 7 bases are a match to TRBD1. The CDR3 runs to 15 residues. From germline, CDR1 is SNHLY and CDR2 FYNNEI. J was trimmed by 3 bases and V by 8 bases; bases with no gene match: 11. CDR3 sequence (DNA): TGTGCCAGCGCACTGGGACAGCCTACTACAGATACGCAGTATTTT. Amino acids: CASALGQPTTDTQYF.

The table lists this clonotype with many counts. The genes are TRBV10-1 and TRBJ2-2; D is tentatively TRBD1 or TRBD2 (6 bases each). This CDR3 is built from 14 residues. Germline CDR1 and CDR2: WNHNN and SYGVQD (reference sequence). The V and J ends lost 4 bases and 6 bases respectively, with 12 bases between them. The CDR3 region is CASSASGEAGELFF. The CDR3 DNA reads TGCGCCAGCAGTGCGTCAGGGGAGGCCGGGGAGCTGTTTTTT.

The CDR3 loop reads CASSLSTGRLSEAFF. CDR3 bases: TGTGCCAGCAGCTTATCCACGGGGCGCTTATCTGAAGCTTTCTTT. The gene calls are TRBV7-2 and TRBJ1-1, with a possible D match to TRBD1 (5 bases). Trimming took 2 bases from V and 6 from J, leaving 16 bases between them. The germline V gene has CDR1 SGHTA and CDR2 FQGNSA. The CDR3 has 15 amino acids.

CDR3 region: CATSDLGGQGPRLEEQFF. In nucleotides, the CDR3 is TGTGCCACCAGTGATTTGGGGGGACAGGGGCCCCGTTTGGAGGAGCAGTTCTTC. V usage is TRBV24-1 and J usage is TRBJ2-1; TRBD1 matches 10 bases. CDR3 length: 18 amino acids. Germline CDR1 reads KGHDR; CDR2 reads SFDVKD. The J segment lost 10 bases and the V segment lost 0 bases, leaving 14 bases of the junction unmatched.

This clonotype was counted at least ten times. The chain joins TRBV20-1 to TRBJ2-4; tentatively, D is TRBD2 (5 bases). Trimming took 2 bases from V and 0 from J, leaving 23 bases between them. Germline V gives CDR1 DFQATT, CDR2 SNEGSKA (reference sequence). CDR3 length: 19 amino acids. The CDR3 bases are TGCAGTGCTAGAATCCCGGTAGCGCTGGGTGTCCTAGCCAAAAACATTCAGTACTTC. Residues: CSARIPVALGVLAKNIQYF.

For the CDR3, the DNA is TGCGCCAGCAGCACCTCCGCCCGGGACACTTCCTACAATGAGCAGTTCTTC. This encodes CASSTSARDTSYNEQFF. J is TRBJ2-1 and V is TRBV4-1, with TRBD1 as a possible D gene (6 bases). V was cut by 5 bases and J by 1 base, with 18 bases left in between. This CDR3 comprises 17 residues. The V gene's germline CDR1 is MGHRA and CDR2 YSYEKL.

Ten or more counts support this clonotype. This rearrangement joins TRBV20-1 to TRBJ2-1; 12 bases fit TRBD2. The CDR3 is made up of 15 amino acids. After removal of 2 bases from V and 5 bases from J, the junction contained 4 bases not matched to a gene. CDR1 is DFQATT and CDR2 is SNEGSKA in the germline V gene (reference sequence). The CDR3 loop is CSARSASGGDNEQFF. In nucleotides, the CDR3 is TGCAGTGCTAGATCGGCTAGCGGGGGGGACAATGAGCAGTTCTTC.

This clonotype was counted at least ten times. The rearrangement uses TRBV20-1 and TRBJ1-1; D unclear. The germline V gene encodes CDR1 DFQATT and CDR2 SNEGSKA (reference sequence). The CDR3 is made up of 13 amino acids. CDR3 loop: CSRDGKGNTEAFF. DNA of the CDR3: TGCAGCCGCGACGGGAAAGGGAACACTGAAGCTTTCTTT.

This clonotype came up a few times. Here the CDR3 DNA reads TGCGCCAGCAGCCAATTCAGCTCTGGGGCCAACGTCCTGACTTTC. Translation gives CASSQFSSGANVLTF. The chain couples TRBV4-1 to TRBJ2-6; D gene ambiguous. The V end lost 2 bases, the J end lost 0 bases, and 5 bases lay between the germline ends. This CDR3 spans 15 amino acids. Germline CDR1 reads MGHRA; CDR2 reads YSYEKL.

In its sample, this clonotype was seen many times. This rearrangement joins TRBV20-1 to TRBJ1-2; 11 positions match TRBD1. CDR1 DFQATT and CDR2 SNEGSKA come from the germline V gene (reference sequence). The junction had 14 bases not matched to a gene; V was cut back by 4 bases and J by 7 bases. This CDR3 is 16 amino acids long. The DNA for the CDR3 is TGCAGTGCTATCGGGACAGGGGGAATGCGGGCCTCTGGCTACACCTTC. Translated, it gives CSAIGTGGMRASGYTF.

CDR3 nucleotides: TGCGCCAGCAGTGATGGAACGGCCACTGAAGCTTTCTTT. Encoded protein: CASSDGTATEAFF. The chain uses TRBV10-2 and TRBJ1-1; no reliable D call. The CDR3 consists of 13 residues. Looked up from germline, CDR1 is WSHSY and CDR2 is SAAADI. Deletions cut 3 bases from V and 4 bases from J, with 9 bases between.